The 18 T cell receptor beta chains below were found in one sample sequenced in a study of PD-1 blockade in classical Hodgkin lymphoma. Patients all relapsed after autologous stem cell transplantation, and there was variation in brentuximab vedotin exposure. Produced via immunoSEQ multiplex PCR; TCRdb's table is partial and in-frame only. The data hold 15,000 to 20,000 clones, with about 80% observed a single time. The sample here was peripheral blood mononuclear cells (PBMCs), taken before the second cycle of nivolumab. These receptors originate from a human donor with classical Hodgkin lymphoma.

This clone is medium-sized by share. The V call is TRBV6-1, the J call TRBJ2-2, with a tentative D call TRBD1 (5 bases). The CDR3 consists of 11 residues. CDR1 is MNHNS and CDR2 is SASEGT in the germline V gene. Trimming pared 9 bases from V and 12 bases from J, leaving 14 bases between. CDR3 DNA sequence: TGTGCCAGTGAAACAGGTTTTCAGCTGTTTTTT. It translates to CASETGFQLFF.

J is TRBJ2-1 and V is TRBV7-8, with D unresolved. This CDR3 comprises 14 residues. Per the germline V gene, CDR1 is SGHVS and CDR2 is FQNEAQ. V was shortened by 4 bases and J by 4 bases, with 11 bases between the two germline ends. The DNA for the CDR3 is TGTGCCAGCAGCTCTGGCACGCCGTACAATGAGCAGTTCTTC. Translated: CASSSGTPYNEQFF.

The rearrangement links TRBV5-4 to TRBJ2-1; 9 bases map to TRBD2. Germline V gene lookup returns CDR1 SGHNT and CDR2 YYREEE (reference sequence). The CDR3 is made up of 16 amino acids. V shed 2 bases and J 2 bases; nucleotides not matched to a gene: 5. The CDR3 sequence: CASSLGSGGPYNEQFF. The CDR3 bases are TGTGCCAGCAGCTTAGGGAGCGGGGGGCCCTACAATGAGCAGTTCTTC.

The chain employs TRBV7-2 and TRBJ1-1; D is ambiguous. Trimming took off 1 base at V and 1 base at J, with 10 bases between the two ends. CDR1 SGHTA and CDR2 FQGNSA come from the germline V gene. This CDR3 contains 15 residues. This chain's CDR3 is CASSLGDRRNTEAFF. The CDR3 nucleotides are TGTGCCAGCAGCTTAGGGGATCGTCGGAACACTGAAGCTTTCTTT.

This chain joins TRBV10-3 and TRBJ1-1; D call uncertain. The CDR3 is made up of 13 amino acids. In germline, CDR1 is ENHRY, CDR2 SYGVKD. Written as DNA, the CDR3 is TGTGCGATCGGAACGGGGAGGGACACTGAAGCTTTCTTT. The encoded protein is CAIGTGRDTEAFF.

The chain recombines TRBV10-3 with TRBJ1-3, with 7 bases fitting TRBD1. This CDR3 has 15 amino acids. J was trimmed by 0 bases and V by 5 bases; bases with no gene match: 4. Germline assignment: CDR1 ENHRY and CDR2 SYGVKD. The DNA for the CDR3 is TGTGCCATCAGTCCGGGACAGACCTCTGGAAACACCATATATTTT. Its protein product is CAISPGQTSGNTIYF.

This chain uses TRBV5-6 with TRBJ2-5; D is unresolved. The CDR3 spans 14 residues. Germline V gene sequence: CDR1 SGHDT, CDR2 YYEEEE. Trimming removed 3 bases from V and 11 bases from J, with 20 bases in between. DNA of the CDR3: TGTGCCAGCAGCTACGGACCGTTGGTAGGAGAGCAGTACTTC. Translation gives CASSYGPLVGEQYF.

In DNA, the CDR3 is TGTGCCAGCAGCTTAGGGGCTAGCGGGGCCGAGACCCAGTACTTC. Translation: CASSLGASGAETQYF. This chain joins TRBV7-6 and TRBJ2-5; 9 nucleotides align to TRBD2. Losses at the gene ends were 1 base for V and 5 bases for J; bases not matched to a gene: 5. This CDR3 contains 15 residues. From germline, CDR1 is SGHVS and CDR2 FNYEAQ.

CDR3 nucleotide sequence: TGTGCCAGCAGCGATTTCAAGTTTAAGAGGGGTTATGGCTACACCTTC. Translated: CASSDFKFKRGYGYTF. The chain has TRBV7-9 and TRBJ1-2, with D possibly TRBD1 on 5 matching bases. The CDR3 is 16 amino acids. Germline CDR1 reads SEHNR; CDR2 reads FQNEAQ (reference sequence). Trimming shortened V by 5 bases and J by 5 bases, and 21 bases separated the two germline ends.

This clone turned up a few times. V usage is TRBV7-8 and J usage is TRBJ2-5; D is uncertain. The CDR3 extends over 16 amino acids. Germline V gene data show CDR1 as SGHVS and CDR2 as FQNEAQ. V was cut by 5 bases and J by 2 bases, with 18 bases left in between. CDR3 sequence (DNA): TGTGCCAGCAGCCCTGAGACTGAGATCCTGCAAGAGACCCAGTACTTC. Amino acid sequence: CASSPETEILQETQYF.

This chain joins TRBV6-5 and TRBJ1-2, with TRBD1 matching over 8 bases. The germline V gene encodes CDR1 MNHEY and CDR2 SVGAGI. J lost 8 bases, V lost 6 bases, and 5 bases had no gene match. There are 12 residues in the CDR3. CDR3 coding DNA: TGTGCCAGCAGCCGGACAGGGTGGGGCTACACCTTC. Translated, it gives CASSRTGWGYTF.

This clone is large by share. This CDR3 is CASGAGGSNQPQHF. The DNA of the CDR3 is TGTGCCAGTGGAGCCGGGGGTAGCAATCAGCCCCAGCATTTT. The rearrangement links TRBV9 to TRBJ1-5, with D possibly TRBD1 on 5 matching bases. The CDR3 is made up of 14 amino acids. Germline V gives CDR1 SGDLS, CDR2 YYNGEE. Trimming left V 8 bases short and J 0 bases short, with 12 bases between.

The V and J genes are TRBV19 and TRBJ2-5; 9 nucleotides line up with TRBD2. CDR1 and CDR2 from the germline V gene are LNHDA and SQIVND (reference sequence). V lost 7 bases, J lost 4 bases, and 10 bases stayed unmatched. This CDR3 contains 15 residues. This CDR3 reads CASTSLSGGTETQYF. The CDR3, as DNA: TGTGCCAGTACGAGTCTTAGCGGGGGTACAGAGACCCAGTACTTC.

CDR3 DNA: TGTGCCAGCAGCCCTCGACCGGGACAGGGCTATGAAAAACTGTTTTTT. Protein sequence: CASSPRPGQGYEKLFF. The rearrangement uses TRBV5-8 and TRBJ1-4, with TRBD1 identical over 9 bases. Germline trimming cut 4 bases from V and 6 bases from J; bases unmatched to any gene: 10. CDR1 and CDR2 (germline): SGHTS, YDEGEE. The CDR3 is 16 residues long.

This chain joins TRBV13 and TRBJ1-2; TRBD1 might be the D (5 bases). CDR1 PRHDT and CDR2 FYEKMQ come from the germline V gene (reference sequence). The CDR3 loop spans 15 amino acids. The V end was cut by 3 bases, the J end by 8 bases, with 19 bases between. As DNA, the CDR3 is TGTGCCAGCAGCTTTCCTTTCGGGGGGTTCGAGGGCTACACCTTC. Amino acid sequence: CASSFPFGGFEGYTF.

By its share, this clone is medium-sized (0.01 to 0.1%). The gene calls are TRBV19 and TRBJ2-2; D unresolved. This CDR3 comprises 12 residues. Germline CDR1 reads LNHDA; CDR2 reads SQIVND (reference sequence). V shed 8 bases and J shed 3 bases, with 7 bases lying between them. CDR3 bases: TGTGCCAGTTGTCTGGACACCGGGGAGCTGTTTTTT. Protein product: CASCLDTGELFF. Together with reference TRBV19 and TRBJ2-2, the CDR3 gives the full variable domain: DGGITQSPKYLFRKEGQNVTLSCEQNLNHDAMYWYRQDPGQGLRLIYYSQIVNDFQKGDIAEGYSVSREKKESFPLTVTSAQKNPTAFYLCASCLDTGELFFGEGSRLTVL.

The genes are TRBV27 and TRBJ1-5, with a weak D call TRBD1 (5 bases). The V gene lost 1 base and the J gene lost 2 bases, with 18 bases spanning the gap. Germline V CDR1 and CDR2: MNHEY, SMNVEV (reference sequence). This CDR3 region has 18 residues. As DNA, the CDR3 is TGTGCCAGCAGTTTATTAAGAGAGCTGTGGGACGGCAATCAGCCCCAGCATTTT. Amino acids: CASSLLRELWDGNQPQHF.

This clone was found a few times. The chain is built from TRBV9 and TRBJ1-6, with 7 bases fitting TRBD1. The CDR3 loop spans 16 amino acids. Looked up from germline, CDR1 is SGDLS and CDR2 is YYNGEE. V lost 2 bases to trimming and J lost 7 bases; unmatched junction nucleotides: 9. The CDR3 DNA reads as TGTGCCAGCAGCGTCGATACAGGGGCGGGGAATTCACCCCTCCACTTT. It codes for CASSVDTGAGNSPLHF.